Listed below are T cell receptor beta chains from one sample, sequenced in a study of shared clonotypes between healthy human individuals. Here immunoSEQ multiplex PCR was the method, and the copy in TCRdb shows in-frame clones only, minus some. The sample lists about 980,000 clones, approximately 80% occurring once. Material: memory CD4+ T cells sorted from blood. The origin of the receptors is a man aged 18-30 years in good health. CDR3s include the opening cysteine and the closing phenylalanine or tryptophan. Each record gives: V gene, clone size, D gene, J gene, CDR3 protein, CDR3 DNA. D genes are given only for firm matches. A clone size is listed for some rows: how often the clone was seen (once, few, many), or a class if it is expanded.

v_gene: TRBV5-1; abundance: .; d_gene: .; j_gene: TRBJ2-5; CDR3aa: CASSLAPAGRETQYF; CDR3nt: TGCGCCAGCAGCTTGGCCCCGGCAGGGCGAGAGACCCAGTACTTC
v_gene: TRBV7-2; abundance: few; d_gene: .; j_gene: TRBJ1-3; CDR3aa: CASSLSAGGNTIYF; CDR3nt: TGTGCCAGCAGCTTATCGGCCGGAGGAAACACCATATATTTT
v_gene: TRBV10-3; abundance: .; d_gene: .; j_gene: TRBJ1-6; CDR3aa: CAISEVAGNSPLHF; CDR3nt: TGTGCCATCAGTGAGGTGGCAGGGAATTCACCCCTCCACTTT
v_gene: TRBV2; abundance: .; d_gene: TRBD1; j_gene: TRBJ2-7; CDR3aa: CASSREDRGSYEQYF; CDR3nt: TGTGCCAGCAGTAGAGAGGACAGGGGTTCCTACGAGCAGTACTTC
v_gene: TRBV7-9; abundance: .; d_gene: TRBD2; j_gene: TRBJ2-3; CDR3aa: CASSSTSGRRLGTDTQYF; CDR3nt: TGTGCCAGCAGCTCGACTAGCGGGAGGAGGTTGGGCACAGATACGCAGTATTTT
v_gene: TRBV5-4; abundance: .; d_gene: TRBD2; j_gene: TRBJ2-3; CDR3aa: CASSLTRGGSTDTQYF; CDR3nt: TGTGCCAGCAGCTTGACCCGGGGGGGTAGCACAGATACGCAGTATTTT
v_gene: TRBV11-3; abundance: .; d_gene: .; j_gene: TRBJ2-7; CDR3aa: CASSLVGPCPLYEQYF; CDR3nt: TGTGCCAGCAGCTTAGTTGGCCCCTGTCCCCTTTACGAGCAGTACTTC
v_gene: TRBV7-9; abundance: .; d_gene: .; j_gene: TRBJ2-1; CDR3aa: CASSLVSGDEQFF; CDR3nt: TGTGCCAGCAGCTTAGTTAGTGGGGATGAGCAGTTCTTC
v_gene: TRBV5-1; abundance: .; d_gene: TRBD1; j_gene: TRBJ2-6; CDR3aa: CASSPTPGTGVGANVLTF; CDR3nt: TGCGCCAGCAGCCCTACACCCGGGACAGGGGTTGGGGCCAACGTCCTGACTTTC
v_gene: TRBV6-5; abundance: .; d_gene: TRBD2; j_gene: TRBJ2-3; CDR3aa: CASSPGGRGTDTQYF; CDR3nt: TGTGCCAGCAGTCCCGGAGGGAGGGGCACAGATACGCAGTATTTT
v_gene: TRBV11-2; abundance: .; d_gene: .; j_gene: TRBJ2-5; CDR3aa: CASSLGGAGTQYF; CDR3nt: TGTGCCAGCAGCCTTGGGGGCGCGGGGACCCAGTACTTC
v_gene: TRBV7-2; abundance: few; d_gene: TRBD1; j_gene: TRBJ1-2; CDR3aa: CASSLGGQGAGGYTF; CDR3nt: TGTGCCAGCAGCCTAGGGGGGCAGGGGGCTGGTGGCTACACCTTC
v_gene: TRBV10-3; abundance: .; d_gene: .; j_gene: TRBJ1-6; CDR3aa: CATQVGVHNSPLHF; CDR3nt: TGTGCCACACAGGTGGGTGTGCATAATTCACCCCTCCACTTT
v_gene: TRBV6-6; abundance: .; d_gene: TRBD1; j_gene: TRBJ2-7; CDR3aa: CASRQGNEQYF; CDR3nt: TGTGCCAGTCGACAGGGAAACGAGCAGTACTTC
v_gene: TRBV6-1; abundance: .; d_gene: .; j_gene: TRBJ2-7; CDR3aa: CASSEFPVSYEQYF; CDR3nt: TGTGCCAGCAGTGAATTCCCGGTTTCCTACGAGCAGTACTTC
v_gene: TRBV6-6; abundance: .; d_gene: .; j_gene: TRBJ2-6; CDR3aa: CASSYGDGANVLTF; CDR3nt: TGTGCCAGCAGTTACGGGGATGGGGCCAACGTCCTGACTTTC
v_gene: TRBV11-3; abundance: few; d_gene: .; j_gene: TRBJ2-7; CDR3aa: CASSLEQSGAYEQYF; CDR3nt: TGTGCCAGCAGCTTAGAGCAGTCAGGGGCCTACGAGCAGTACTTC
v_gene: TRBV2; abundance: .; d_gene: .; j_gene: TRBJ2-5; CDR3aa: CASSVTGEYQETQYF; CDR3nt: TGTGCCAGCAGTGTAACGGGCGAGTACCAAGAGACCCAGTACTTC
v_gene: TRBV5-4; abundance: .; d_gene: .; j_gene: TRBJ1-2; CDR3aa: CASSFSRNYGYTF; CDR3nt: TGTGCCAGCAGCTTTAGCAGGAACTATGGCTACACCTTC
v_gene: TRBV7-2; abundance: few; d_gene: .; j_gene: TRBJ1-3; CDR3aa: CASSQQGGNTIYF; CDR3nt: TGTGCCAGCAGCCAACAGGGCGGAAACACCATATATTTT
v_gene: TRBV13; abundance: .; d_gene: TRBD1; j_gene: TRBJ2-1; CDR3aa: CASSSGQGNNEQFF; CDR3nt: TGTGCCAGCAGCTCCGGACAGGGGAACAATGAGCAGTTCTTC
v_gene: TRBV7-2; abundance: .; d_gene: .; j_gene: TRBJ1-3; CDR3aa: CASSLAGAGSGNTIYF; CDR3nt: TGTGCCAGCAGCTTAGCTGGGGCGGGCTCTGGAAACACCATATATTTT